Listed below are T cell receptor beta chains from one sample, sequenced in a study of regulatory and conventional T cells in RAG deficiency. Using immunoSEQ multiplex PCR, the repertoire was profiled, and TCRdb retains in-frame clones only, with some absent. The top ten clones hold around 1.4% of a sample with roughly 20,000 clones, about 91% of them seen once. The same specimen was also included in a second study, on regulatory T cells.

The sequencing input was Tregs sorted from blood. These TCRs come from a human donor in good health. Both conserved end residues are part of each CDR3. Fields, in order: D gene, J gene, V gene, clone size, CDR3 length, CDR3 protein, CDR3 DNA. A D gene is named only where the DNA matches it firmly. The size entry is marked missing in some rows and otherwise reads once, few, many or a size class.

>-|TRBJ2-3|TRBV11-3|-|16
CASSFRPGAGGDTQYF
TGTGCCAGCAGCTTTCGACCAGGGGCAGGAGGAGATACGCAGTATTTT
>-|TRBJ2-3|TRBV5-4|-|14
CASSLEGGTDTQYF
TGTGCCAGCAGCCTTGAGGGGGGCACAGATACGCAGTATTTT
>-|TRBJ1-6|TRBV5-8|-|16
CASSPLTRAHNSPLHF
TGTGCCAGCAGCCCCCTCACCAGGGCCCATAATTCACCCCTCCACTTT
>-|TRBJ1-2|TRBV11-2|-|19
CASSLDEGGRVRPNYGYTF
TGTGCCAGCAGCTTAGATGAAGGTGGAAGGGTCAGACCGAACTATGGCTACACCTTC
>TRBD1|TRBJ1-2|TRBV19|-|13
CASSDRGVNGYTF
TGTGCCAGTAGTGACAGGGGAGTTAATGGCTACACCTTC
>TRBD2|TRBJ2-2|TRBV4-1|few|20
CASSQAGGLAGGRDTGELFF
TGCGCTAGCAGCCAAGCCGGGGGACTAGCGGGCGGGAGGGACACCGGGGAGCTGTTTTTT
>-|TRBJ2-1|TRBV5-6|-|15
CASSLRVGVLHEQFF
TGTGCCAGCAGCTTAAGGGTAGGTGTCCTGCATGAGCAGTTCTTC
>TRBD2|TRBJ2-1|TRBV7-8|-|14
CASSPHGEGNEQFF
TGTGCCAGCAGCCCGCACGGGGAGGGCAATGAGCAGTTCTTC
>TRBD2|TRBJ2-1|TRBV7-6|-|15
CASSVGAGGVNEQFF
TGTGCCAGCAGCGTGGGGGCGGGAGGGGTCAATGAGCAGTTCTTC
>TRBD1|TRBJ1-1|TRBV30|-|15
CAWSLTRNRGIEAFF
TGTGCCTGGAGTCTCACAAGGAACAGGGGAATTGAAGCTTTCTTT
>TRBD2|TRBJ2-5|TRBV7-9|-|15
CASSLWGAGGETQYF
TGTGCCAGCAGCTTATGGGGAGCGGGGGGGGAGACCCAGTACTTC
>-|TRBJ1-2|TRBV5-1|-|14
CASSPDGDNYGYTF
TGCGCCAGCAGCCCCGACGGAGATAACTATGGCTACACCTTC
>-|TRBJ2-7|TRBV27|-|15
CASSPRLGDSYEQYF
TGTGCCAGCAGTCCGCGACTAGGGGACTCCTACGAGCAGTACTTC
>-|TRBJ2-2|TRBV5-1|-|15
CASSLAAGLTGELFF
TGCGCCAGCAGCTTGGCGGCAGGGCTCACCGGGGAGCTGTTTTTT
>TRBD1|TRBJ1-1|TRBV28|-|15
CASSFQDRGYTEAFF
TGTGCCAGCAGTTTCCAGGACAGGGGGTACACTGAAGCTTTCTTT
>TRBD2|TRBJ2-1|TRBV14|-|18
CASSQDRLAGGGGNEQFF
TGTGCCAGCAGCCAAGATAGACTAGCGGGAGGGGGCGGTAATGAGCAGTTCTTC
>-|TRBJ2-7|TRBV5-4|-|14
CASSISDSSYEQYF
TGTGCCAGCAGTATTAGCGATAGCTCCTACGAGCAGTACTTC
>TRBD1|TRBJ1-1|TRBV19|-|17
CASRFGTGGAGSSEAFF
TGTGCCAGTAGGTTCGGCACAGGGGGCGCGGGTTCATCTGAAGCTTTCTTT
>-|TRBJ2-7|TRBV18|-|14
CASSPLRGAHEQYF
TGTGCCAGCTCACCACTTCGGGGGGCCCACGAGCAGTACTTC
>TRBD1|TRBJ1-2|TRBV30|-|14
CAWMPGQGNYGYTF
TGTGCCTGGATGCCGGGACAGGGAAACTATGGCTACACCTTC
>-|TRBJ2-7|TRBV7-2|-|15
CASSLVGQPLYEQYF
TGTGCCAGCAGCTTAGTTGGACAGCCCTTATACGAGCAGTACTTC
>-|TRBJ2-7|TRBV15|-|16
CATSRDFMGGGLGQYF
TGTGCCACCAGCAGAGATTTCATGGGCGGTGGGCTGGGGCAGTACTTC